A single sample gave rise to the 21 T cell receptor beta chains below, sequenced in a study of blood T cell repertoires in COVID-19. Clones were read by immunoSEQ multiplex PCR, and TCRdb kept only the in-frame ones, dropping some. In the table there are under 200,000 clones, 85% to 90% of which are singletons. Sequenced input: peripheral blood. The receptors come from a woman aged 60 to 75 with COVID-19, enrolled during active disease.

V usage is TRBV19 and J usage is TRBJ2-3; D gene unclear. This CDR3 contains 11 residues. V lost 6 bases and J lost 4, with 5 bases in between. Germline CDR1 and CDR2: LNHDA and SQIVND (reference sequence). The CDR3 loop is CASRAADTQYF. In DNA, the CDR3 is TGTGCCAGTAGGGCGGCAGATACGCAGTATTTT.

The chain is built from TRBV5-4 and TRBJ2-1; tentative D call: TRBD2 (5 bases). V gave up 6 bases and J gave up 6 bases, with 7 bases separating them. The germline gives CDR1 SGHNT, CDR2 YYREEE (reference sequence). CDR3 length: 11 residues. CDR3 bases: TGTGCCAGCACCCGGGGCAATGAGCAGTTCTTC. It translates to CASTRGNEQFF.

The V gene is TRBV7-9, the J gene TRBJ2-7; 9 nucleotides agree with TRBD1. The CDR3 is 14 amino acids. The germline V gene encodes CDR1 SEHNR and CDR2 FQNEAQ (reference sequence). After removal of 6 bases from V and 3 bases from J, the junction contained 6 bases not matched to a gene. CDR3 sequence reads: CASRRQGDYYEQYF. The DNA of the CDR3 is TGTGCCAGCAGGCGACAGGGGGATTACTACGAGCAGTACTTC.

The V and J genes are TRBV11-2 and TRBJ2-3; 11 bases map to TRBD2. Germline trimming cut 5 bases from V and 2 bases from J; bases unmatched to any gene: 6. This CDR3 spans 16 amino acids. Germline V gives CDR1 SGHAT, CDR2 FQNNGV. Written as DNA, the CDR3 is TGTGCCAGCAGCCGAACGACTAGCGGGACCACAGATACGCAGTATTTT. Translated, it gives CASSRTTSGTTDTQYF.

The chain has TRBV28 and TRBJ2-5, with D possibly being TRBD2 (5 bases). Trimming cost V 1 base and J 7 bases, with 13 bases left between them. Germline V gives CDR1 MDHEN, CDR2 SYDVKM. There are 14 residues in the CDR3. For the CDR3, the DNA is TGTGCCAGCAGTTTATTATCGCGGGCTGGGACCCAGTACTTC. It encodes CASSLLSRAGTQYF.

The CDR3 nucleotides are TGTGCCAGCAGTTTGTCGGAGCCCCAGCATTTT. It encodes CASSLSEPQHF. The chain couples TRBV12-3 or TRBV12-4 to TRBJ1-5; D gene ambiguous. V was shortened by 3 bases and J by 8 bases, with 5 bases between the two germline ends. The CDR3 is 11 amino acids.

The chain recombines TRBV7-3 with TRBJ2-6, with unresolved D. Trimming took 5 bases from V and 4 from J, leaving 6 bases between them. The CDR3 covers 13 residues. Germline loops: CDR1 SGHTA, CDR2 FQGTGA. CDR3 bases: TGTGCCAGCAGCCCACTCGGGGCCAACGTCCTGACTTTC. This codes for CASSPLGANVLTF.

CDR3 DNA sequence: TGTGCCAGCAGCGTAACTTGGGACTCTATGGCCAAAAACATTCAGTACTTC. It encodes CASSVTWDSMAKNIQYF. The chain couples TRBV9 to TRBJ2-4; the D gene is possibly TRBD2 (6 bases). In germline, CDR1 is SGDLS, CDR2 YYNGEE. The CDR3 runs 17 residues. V lost 1 base and J 1 base, leaving 15 bases between the germline ends.

This clone was observed a handful of times. CDR3 protein: CASSAGAGGGLYGYTF. CDR3 in DNA: TGTGCCAGCAGCGCTGGGGCGGGAGGGGGCCTCTATGGCTACACCTTC. The chain employs TRBV9 and TRBJ1-2; 7 nucleotides match TRBD1. CDR3 length: 16 residues. Germline V gene data show CDR1 as SGDLS and CDR2 as YYNGEE. V gave up 3 bases and J gave up 4 bases; unmatched junction bases: 12.

This chain uses TRBV5-5 with TRBJ2-1, with D tentatively TRBD2 (6 bases). The germline V gene encodes CDR1 SGHKS and CDR2 YYEKEE (reference sequence). This CDR3 is built from 16 residues. V lost 5 bases and J 4 bases, leaving 19 bases between the germline ends. The DNA for the CDR3 is TGTGCCAGCAGTCTGTCCGGGACTGGACTTTACAATGAGCAGTTCTTC. Residues: CASSLSGTGLYNEQFF.

The chain links TRBV6-5 to TRBJ1-1; no reliable D call. V was shortened by 2 bases and J by 0 bases, with 7 bases between the two germline ends. The CDR3 sequence is 14 residues long. Germline CDR1 is MNHEY and CDR2 is SVGAGI. In nucleotides, the CDR3 is TGTGCCAGCAGTTACGGAGGCATGAACACTGAAGCTTTCTTT. This sequence encodes CASSYGGMNTEAFF.

The J gene is TRBJ2-5, the V gene TRBV7-2; TRBD1 might be the D (7 bases). CDR3 length: 15 amino acids. Trimming took 7 bases from V and 1 from J, leaving 16 bases between them. CDR1 is SGHTA and CDR2 is FQGNSA in the germline V gene. CDR3 amino acids: CASTDRGTAQETQYF. CDR3 DNA sequence: TGTGCCAGCACCGATCGGGGGACAGCCCAAGAGACCCAGTACTTC. Based on the CDR3 plus reference TRBV7-2 and TRBJ2-5, the full variable domain is GAGVSQSPSNKVTEKGKDVELRCDPISGHTALYWYRQSLGQGLEFLIYFQGNSAPDKSGLPSDRFSAERTGGSVSTLTIQRTQQEDSAVYLCASTDRGTAQETQYFGPGTRLLVL.

The chain recombines TRBV7-2 with TRBJ1-5; no clear D. V was clipped by 4 bases and J by 2 bases, with 12 bases between them. CDR3 length: 15 amino acids. Germline V gene data show CDR1 as SGHTA and CDR2 as FQGNSA. In DNA form, the CDR3 reads TGTGCCAGCAGCTCGGAGGGTGAGGGCAATCAGCCCCAGCATTTT. This sequence encodes CASSSEGEGNQPQHF.

The chain recombines TRBV5-4 with TRBJ2-7; 9 positions match TRBD2. In germline, CDR1 is SGHNT, CDR2 YYREEE (reference sequence). The CDR3 extends over 15 amino acids. V shed 0 bases, J shed 3 bases, and the junction held 4 bases outside the gene matches. CDR3 protein: CASSLGLAGVYEQYF. In nucleotides, the CDR3 is TGTGCCAGCAGCTTGGGTTTAGCGGGAGTCTACGAGCAGTACTTC.

J is TRBJ2-7 and V is TRBV7-2, with 10 bases identical to TRBD2. The CDR3 is 14 residues long. CDR1 and CDR2 from the germline V gene are SGHTA and FQGNSA. Germline trimming cut 5 bases from V and 4 bases from J; bases unmatched to any gene: 5. CDR3 sequence (DNA): TGTGCCAGCAGCGTACTAGCGGGAAGGTACGAGCAGTACTTC. It translates to CASSVLAGRYEQYF.

The chain has TRBV11-3 and TRBJ2-3; D remains ambiguous. V lost 6 bases and J 2 bases, leaving 6 bases between the germline ends. This CDR3 region has 12 residues. Per the germline V gene, CDR1 is SGHNT and CDR2 is YENEEA. As DNA, the CDR3 is TGTGCCAGCAGTCCCTCCACAGATACGCAGTATTTT. Its translation is CASSPSTDTQYF.

V gene TRBV6-5 combines with J gene TRBJ1-1, with 8 bases aligning to TRBD1. V trimming: 6 bases; J trimming: 1 base; junction bases outside the gene matches: 7. Germline V lookup: CDR1 MNHEY, CDR2 SVGAGI. The CDR3 covers 15 residues. CDR3 loop: CASSKNRGKNTEAFF. The CDR3 DNA follows: TGTGCCAGCAGCAAAAACAGGGGGAAGAACACTGAAGCTTTCTTT.

V usage is TRBV6-5 and J usage is TRBJ1-5; 10 bases match TRBD1. With V trimmed by 1 base and J by 6 bases, 3 bases remained unmatched. The CDR3 has 15 residues. CDR1 is MNHEY and CDR2 is SVGAGI in the germline V gene. CDR3 nucleotides: TGTGCCAGCAGTTACTATAGGACAGGGGGTCAGCCCCAGCATTTT. Amino acid sequence: CASSYYRTGGQPQHF.

The chain combines TRBV25-1 with TRBJ1-2; D is ambiguous. The length of the CDR3 is 14 residues. V was trimmed by 1 base and J by 3 bases, leaving 9 bases between them. CDR1 is MGHDK and CDR2 is SYGVNS in the germline V gene. CDR3 amino acids: CASSELNSYYGYTF. Written as DNA, the CDR3 is TGTGCCAGCAGTGAATTGAACAGCTACTATGGCTACACCTTC.

The genes are TRBV9 and TRBJ1-1, with TRBD1 as a possible D gene (6 bases). This CDR3 has 13 amino acids. Germline CDR1 and CDR2: SGDLS and YYNGEE. With 0 bases removed from V and 11 bases from J, the gap between germline ends came to 14 bases. CDR3 DNA: TGTGCCAGCAGCGTAGTCTCGGGACAAGGGGCTTTCTTT. Translated, it gives CASSVVSGQGAFF.

This rearrangement joins TRBV24-1 to TRBJ2-3, with 8 bases identical to TRBD1. Looked up from germline, CDR1 is KGHDR and CDR2 is SFDVKD. J lost 8 bases, V lost 4 bases, and 7 bases had no gene match. There are 14 residues in the CDR3. CDR3 DNA: TGTGCCACCAGTGAACCCGGGACAGGAGGTACGCAGTATTTT. It encodes CATSEPGTGGTQYF.